The T cell receptor beta chain under discussion was sequenced for a study of identical twins. A universal primer site was incorporated via template switching, and the cDNA contained unique molecular identifiers. Each CDR3 protein gets one entry after TCRdb re-called the 5' RACE reads with MiXCR. Of about 530,000 distinct CDR3 sequences listed, about 20% are singletons. There are 14 residues in the CDR3. The ends were cut back, 0 bases at V and 3 bases at J, with 6 bases in the middle. CDR1 and CDR2 from the germline V gene are WSHSY and SAAADI. Separately, the same data were catalogued under a study of yellow fever vaccine responses in identical twins.

Sequenced sample: CD4+ T cells sorted from blood. The chain employs TRBV10-2 and TRBJ1-5; D gene ambiguous. The source is a woman younger than 35 in good health. The CDR3 DNA follows: TGCGCCAGCAGTGAGTCATCGGACAATCAGCCCCAGCATTTT. Amino acids: CASSESSDNQPQHF.